This T cell receptor (beta chain) was sequenced in a study of cytomegalovirus exposure and HLA in healthy donors. Study-level information: Unique TCR beta sequences numbering approximately 120 million came from 150 million to 200 million T cells in an earlier analysis.

Healthy bone marrow donors formed the donor group. This CDR3 spans 13 amino acids. The ends were cut back, 3 bases at V and 4 bases at J, with 8 bases in the middle. PCR involved 60 Vbeta and 13 Jbeta primers. Some clones are missing from TCRdb's copy, which holds only in-frame ones; the method was immunoSEQ multiplex PCR. This repertoire shows approximately 150,000 clones, roughly 75% found once; its top ten account for roughly 5%. To note about this clone: Its antigen is as yet unknown.

Study-level findings and limits: Serostatus for CMV was the only available immune exposure information. The study designated 164 TCR beta chains cytomegalovirus-associated.

The clonotype comes from a male donor in good health and CMV-seronegative. The sample consisted of PBMCs. The genes are TRBV23-1 and TRBJ2-3; no clear D. Being an ORF, TRBV23-1 has a function that is uncertain. CDR3: CASSHLRSDTQYF. CDR3 DNA: TGCGCCAGCAGTCACCTCAGATCAGATACGCAGTATTTT.